This entry is about one TCR beta chain. Antigen: not known. Per the germline V gene, CDR1 is MNHNY and CDR2 is SVGAGI (reference sequence). Losses at the gene ends were 4 bases for V and 3 bases for J; bases not matched to a gene: 11. CDR3 length equals 16 residues. TCRdb re-called the reads through MiXCR, storing one row per CDR3 protein. This table holds some 940,000 distinct CDR3 sequences, around 32% found once. These data originate in a study of T cell repertoires in cytomegalovirus infection. This TCR derives from a human donor in good health (CMV status not recorded). Some clones in this sample may be carry-over from other donors' samples. Sequencing was performed on cultured CD8+ T cells from PBMCs, taken from culture after CMV antigen stimulation. This chain connects TRBV6-6 to TRBJ2-5, with 7 bases lining up with TRBD1. CDR3 protein: CASSFPDRNGEETQYF. CDR3 DNA sequence: TGTGCCAGCAGTTTTCCGGACAGGAACGGGGAAGAGACCCAGTACTTC.